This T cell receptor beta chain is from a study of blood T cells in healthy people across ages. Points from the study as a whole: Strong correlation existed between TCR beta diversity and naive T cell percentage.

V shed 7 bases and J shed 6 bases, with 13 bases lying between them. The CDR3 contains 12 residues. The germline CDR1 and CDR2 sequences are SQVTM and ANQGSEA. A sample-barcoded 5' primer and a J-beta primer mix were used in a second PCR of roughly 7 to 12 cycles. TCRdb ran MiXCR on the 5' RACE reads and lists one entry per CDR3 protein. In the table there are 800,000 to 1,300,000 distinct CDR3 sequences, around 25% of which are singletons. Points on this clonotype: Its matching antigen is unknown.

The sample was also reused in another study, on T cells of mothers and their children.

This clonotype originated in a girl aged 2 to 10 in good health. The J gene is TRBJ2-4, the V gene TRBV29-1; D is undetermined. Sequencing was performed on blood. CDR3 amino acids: CSGLQETNIQYF. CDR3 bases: TGCAGCGGGCTGCAGGAGACAAACATTCAGTACTTC.